The sequence of this T cell receptor (beta chain) was determined in a study of cytomegalovirus exposure and HLA in healthy donors. Findings of the study overall: Later analysis associated a missense DCLRE1C variant with TCR beta V- and J-gene trimming. Presence/absence analyses took donor sequencing depth as roughly uniform.

The PCR ran on 60 Vbeta and 13 Jbeta primers. Measured with immunoSEQ multiplex PCR; TCRdb has only the in-frame clones, and not every one. The data show 130,000 to 150,000 clones, about 79% seen once. The CDR3 is 13 amino acids. The V gene's germline CDR1 is SNHLY and CDR2 FYNNEI. Trimming pared 7 bases from V and 1 base from J, leaving 9 bases between. Regarding this clone: Its antigen remains unidentified.

This rearrangement joins TRBV2 to TRBJ2-3, with D possibly being TRBD2 (5 bases). The sequence came from a man between 40 and 49 years old in good health and CMV-seropositive. The material sequenced was PBMCs. DNA of the CDR3: TGTGCCAGCAAACGGGGAGGCACAGATACGCAGTATTTT. Translation gives CASKRGGTDTQYF. Full variable domain (outside the CDR3, taken from reference TRBV2 and TRBJ2-3): EPEVTQTPSHQVTQMGQEVILRCVPISNHLYFYWYRQILGQKVEFLVSFYNNEISEKSEIFDDQFSVERPDGSNFTLKIRSTKLEDSAMYFCASKRGGTDTQYFGPGTRLTVL.